The clone carrying this T cell receptor beta chain occurred a few times. Its target is not known. Some clones are missing from TCRdb's copy, which holds only in-frame ones; the method was immunoSEQ multiplex PCR. The sample has around 90,000 clones; about four fifths are singletons. This specimen belongs to a study of glioma-infiltrating T cells after dendritic cell vaccination. General study results and limits: No direct clonality-survival link was found; a diverse polyclonal response may matter.

CDR3 length equals 14 residues. The germline CDR1 and CDR2 sequences are KGHSH and LQKENI. The V gene lost 2 bases and the J gene lost 4 bases, with 11 bases spanning the gap. This material consisted of blood, taken before dendritic cell vaccination. The J gene is TRBJ1-2, the V gene TRBV18; TRBD1 is a possible D gene (5 bases). The source of this sequence is a human donor with glioblastoma. This CDR3 is CASSPETAPYGYTF. The CDR3 nucleotides are TGTGCCAGCTCACCAGAGACAGCCCCCTATGGCTACACCTTC.